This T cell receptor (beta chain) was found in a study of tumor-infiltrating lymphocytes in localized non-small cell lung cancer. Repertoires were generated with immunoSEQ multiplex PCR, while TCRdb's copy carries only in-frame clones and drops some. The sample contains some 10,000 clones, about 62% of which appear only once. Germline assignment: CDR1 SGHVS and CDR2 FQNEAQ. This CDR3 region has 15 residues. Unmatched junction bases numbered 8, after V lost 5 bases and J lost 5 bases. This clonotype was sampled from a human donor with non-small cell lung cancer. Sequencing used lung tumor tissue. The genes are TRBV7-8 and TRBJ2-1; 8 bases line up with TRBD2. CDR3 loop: CASSTLLREDNEQFF. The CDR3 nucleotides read TGTGCCAGCAGCACCTTGCTGCGGGAGGACAATGAGCAGTTCTTC.